This TCR beta chain was identified in a study of CXCR3-negative and CXCR3-positive naive CD8 T cells. Germline-derived CDR1 and CDR2 are SNHLY and FYNNEI. The CDR3 extends over 16 amino acids. The study, taken as a whole, reports: The study found comparably high diversity in both naive subsets and much lower diversity in memory CD8+ cells. The TRBV-TRBJ usage of naive CXCR3-negative and CXCR3-positive cells was similar, but that of memory cells differed. Against CXCR3-negative naive cells, CXCR3-positive naive cells showed more hydrophobic TRB CDR3s. After cryopreservation, CXCR3 expression dropped partially; most assays used fresh PBMCs.

It was by 5' RACE with UMI labels that the TRB cDNA libraries were prepared. TCRdb re-called the 5' RACE reads; every CDR3 protein appears as one record, without DNA. The listing contains some 100,000 distinct CDR3 sequences. Definition of naive CD8+ T cells rested on a CD45RO-CCR7+CD27+CD95- profile. About this clonotype: The antigen is unknown.

The V gene is TRBV2, the J gene TRBJ1-5; TCRdb's D call, TRBD1, is unchecked because there is no DNA. The TCR comes from a human donor in good health. Some clones in this sample may be carry-over from other donors' samples. Sequencing was carried out using naive CXCR3+ CD8+ T cells from blood. The subset was: CD45RO-CCR7+CD27+CD95- naive CD8+ T cells expressing CXCR3 (TNR3+). The CDR3 sequence is CASRPGQGFSNQPQHF.